This TCR beta chain was sequenced for a study of cytotoxic CD8 clonotypes in ibrutinib-treated CLL. On this clone itself: Its antigen is unidentified.

The study's findings and limits: Clonality increased at ibrutinib response and stayed stable in sustained remission. At progression, however, it fell back toward baseline.

Repertoires were generated with immunoSEQ multiplex PCR, while TCRdb's copy carries only in-frame clones and drops some. The sample consists of 12,000 or so clones, over 75% of them appearing once. The CDR3 has 16 residues. The V gene's germline CDR1 is MGHRA and CDR2 YSYEKL. Trimming pared 1 base from V and 1 base from J, leaving 14 bases between. The receptor comes from a human donor with chronic lymphocytic leukemia. This sequence joins TRBV4-1 and TRBJ2-7; maybe TRBD2 (5 bases). Here the sequenced sample was PBMCs, taken at disease progression, from a patient treated with ibrutinib. CDR3 amino acids: CASSQAPTGISYEQYF. The CDR3 bases are TGCGCCAGCAGCCAAGCCCCAACCGGGATATCCTACGAGCAGTACTTC.